This TCR beta chain appears in the sequencing data of a study of shared clonotypes between healthy human individuals. Study-wide findings and caveats: What limited the represented genetic and exposure-history diversity was the small number of donors.

Caucasian adults residing in Nashville, Tennessee made up all the donors. In regard to this clone: The antigen is undetermined. The sample carries other DNA sequences with the same CDR3.

The method was immunoSEQ multiplex PCR; TCRdb's version includes in-frame clones alone and lacks a portion of them. The table lists fewer than 200,000 clones, approximately 92% of them singletons. This CDR3 comprises 13 residues. V dropped 6 bases and J dropped 5; count of bases not matched to a gene: 4. CDR1 KGHSH and CDR2 LQKENI come from the germline V gene. This receptor was identified in a woman aged 25 to 39 in good health. The sequenced sample consisted of naive CD4+ T cells sorted from blood. Subset of the sample: CD45RA+ positively selected. The chain uses TRBV18 and TRBJ2-7; 10 nucleotides agree with TRBD1. In DNA form, the CDR3 reads TGTGCCAGCTCCCCCGGGACAGGGGACGAGCAGTACTTC. Its translation: CASSPGTGDEQYF.